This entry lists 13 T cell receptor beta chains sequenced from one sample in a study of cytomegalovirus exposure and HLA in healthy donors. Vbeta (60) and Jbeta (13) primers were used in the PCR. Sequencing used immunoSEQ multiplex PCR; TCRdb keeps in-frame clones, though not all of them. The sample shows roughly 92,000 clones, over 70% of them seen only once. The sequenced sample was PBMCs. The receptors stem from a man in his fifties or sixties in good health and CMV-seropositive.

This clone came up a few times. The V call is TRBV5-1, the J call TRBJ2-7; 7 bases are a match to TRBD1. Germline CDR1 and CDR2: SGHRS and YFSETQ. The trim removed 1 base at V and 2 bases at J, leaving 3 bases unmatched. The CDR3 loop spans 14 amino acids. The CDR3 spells CASSLTGDTYEQYF. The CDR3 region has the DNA TGCGCCAGCAGCTTGACAGGGGACACCTACGAGCAGTACTTC.

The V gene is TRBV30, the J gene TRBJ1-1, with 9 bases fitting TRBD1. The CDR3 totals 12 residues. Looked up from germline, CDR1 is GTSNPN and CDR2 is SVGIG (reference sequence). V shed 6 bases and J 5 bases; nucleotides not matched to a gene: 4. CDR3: CACSTGGTEAFF. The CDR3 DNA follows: TGTGCCTGCTCGACAGGGGGTACTGAAGCTTTCTTT.

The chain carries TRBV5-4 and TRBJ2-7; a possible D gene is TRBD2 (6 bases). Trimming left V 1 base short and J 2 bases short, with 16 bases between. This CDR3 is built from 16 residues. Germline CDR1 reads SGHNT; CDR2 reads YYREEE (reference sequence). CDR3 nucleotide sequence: TGTGCCAGCAGCTTGCTTCCGACTAGTAAGCCCTACGAGCAGTACTTC. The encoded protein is CASSLLPTSKPYEQYF.

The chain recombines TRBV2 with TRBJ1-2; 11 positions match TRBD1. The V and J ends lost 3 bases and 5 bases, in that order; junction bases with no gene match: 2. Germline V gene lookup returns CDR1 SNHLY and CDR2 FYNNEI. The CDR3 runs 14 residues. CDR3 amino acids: CASSDRDRGYGYTF. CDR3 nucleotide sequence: TGTGCCAGCAGTGACCGGGACAGGGGGTATGGCTACACCTTC.

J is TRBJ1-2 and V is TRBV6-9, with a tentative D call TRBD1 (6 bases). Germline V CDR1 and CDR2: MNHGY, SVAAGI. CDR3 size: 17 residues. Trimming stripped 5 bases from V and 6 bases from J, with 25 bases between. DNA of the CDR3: TGTGCCAGCAGTACCAAGGAGATTTGGGGGCTCAAAGATGGCTACACCTTC. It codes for CASSTKEIWGLKDGYTF.

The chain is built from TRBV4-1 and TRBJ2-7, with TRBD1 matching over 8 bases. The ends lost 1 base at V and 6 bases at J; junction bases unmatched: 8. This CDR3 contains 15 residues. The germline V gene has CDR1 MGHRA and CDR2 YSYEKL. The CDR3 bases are TGCGCCAGCAGCCAAGCCGGGACAGGACTGGGCGAGCAGTACTTC. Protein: CASSQAGTGLGEQYF.

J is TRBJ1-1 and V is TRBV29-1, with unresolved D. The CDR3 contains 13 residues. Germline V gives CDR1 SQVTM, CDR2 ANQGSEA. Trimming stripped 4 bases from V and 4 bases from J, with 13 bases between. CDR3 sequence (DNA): TGCAGCGTTGGAAACGGGTCACCCACTGAAGCTTTCTTT. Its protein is CSVGNGSPTEAFF.

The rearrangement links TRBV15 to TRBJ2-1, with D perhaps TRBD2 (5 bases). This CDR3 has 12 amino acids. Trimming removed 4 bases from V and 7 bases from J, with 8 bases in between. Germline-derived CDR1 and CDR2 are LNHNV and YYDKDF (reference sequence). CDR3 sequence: CATSMGGNEQFF. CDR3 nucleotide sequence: TGTGCCACCAGCATGGGCGGGAATGAGCAGTTCTTC.

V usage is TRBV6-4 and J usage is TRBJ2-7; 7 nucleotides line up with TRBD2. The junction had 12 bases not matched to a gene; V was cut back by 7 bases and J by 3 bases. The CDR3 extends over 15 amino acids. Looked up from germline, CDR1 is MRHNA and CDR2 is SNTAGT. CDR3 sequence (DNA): TGTGCCAGCAAACGTGGGCGGGAGTGGATCTACGAGCAGTACTTC. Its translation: CASKRGREWIYEQYF.

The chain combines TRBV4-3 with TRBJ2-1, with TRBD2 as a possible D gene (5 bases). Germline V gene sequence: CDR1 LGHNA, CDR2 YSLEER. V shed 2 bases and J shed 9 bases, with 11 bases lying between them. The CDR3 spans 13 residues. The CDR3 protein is CASSQTRSGEQFF. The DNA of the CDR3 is TGCGCCAGCAGCCAAACTAGGAGTGGTGAGCAGTTCTTC.

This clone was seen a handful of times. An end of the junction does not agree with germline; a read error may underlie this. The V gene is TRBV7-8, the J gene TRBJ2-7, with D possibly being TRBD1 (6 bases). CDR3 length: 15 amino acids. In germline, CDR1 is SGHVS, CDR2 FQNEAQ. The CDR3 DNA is TGTGCCAGCACCTTAGGGGGTCCCGGGGCCTACGAGCAGTACTTC. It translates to CASTLGGPGAYEQYF. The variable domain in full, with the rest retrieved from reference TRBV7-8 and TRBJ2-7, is GAGVSQSPRYKVAKRGQDVALRCDPISGHVSLFWYQQALGQGPEFLTYFQNEAQLDKSGLPSDRFFAERPEGSVSTLKIQRTQQEDSAVYLCASTLGGPGAYEQYFGPGTRLTVT.

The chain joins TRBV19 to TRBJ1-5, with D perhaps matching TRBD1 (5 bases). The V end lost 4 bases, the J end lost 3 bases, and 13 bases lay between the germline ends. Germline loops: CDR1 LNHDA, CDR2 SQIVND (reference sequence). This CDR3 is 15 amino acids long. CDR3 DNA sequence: TGTGCCAGTAGTAGGGGGGGTTTCAACAATCAGCCCCAGCATTTT. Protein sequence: CASSRGGFNNQPQHF.

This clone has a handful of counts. DNA of the CDR3: TGCGCCAGCAGCCAAGATATAGCGGGAGGCTCTGGGGCCAACGTCCTGACTTTC. Protein product: CASSQDIAGGSGANVLTF. The chain links TRBV4-3 to TRBJ2-6; 10 bases map to TRBD2. The V and J ends lost 0 bases and 0 bases, in that order; junction bases with no gene match: 2. Germline CDR1 reads LGHNA; CDR2 reads YSLEER. This CDR3 comprises 18 residues.